One and the same sample provided the 20 T cell receptor beta chains below, sequenced in a study of blood T cell repertoires in COVID-19. The method was immunoSEQ multiplex PCR; TCRdb's version includes in-frame clones alone and lacks a portion of them. The data contain 300,000 to 400,000 clones, roughly 89% of them seen just once; the ten biggest clones take up under 3.5%. Material: peripheral blood. These receptors were collected from a woman between 18 and 29 years old who had recovered from COVID-19.

The chain has TRBV11-2 and TRBJ1-1, with a tentative D call TRBD1 (6 bases). The germline V and J ends were trimmed by 2 bases and 2 bases, with 9 bases remaining between them. CDR3 size: 14 residues. Germline V gene data show CDR1 as SGHAT and CDR2 as FQNNGV. In DNA form, the CDR3 reads TGTGCCAGCAGCTTATATGGGGGCAACACTGAAGCTTTCTTT. Encoded protein: CASSLYGGNTEAFF.

CDR3 coding DNA: TGTGCCAGCAGTCCCCCACGGCAGCCCCAGCATTTT. Amino acids: CASSPPRQPQHF. This rearrangement joins TRBV6-5 to TRBJ1-5; D unclear. Trimming pared 5 bases from V and 7 bases from J, leaving 9 bases between. The CDR3 runs 12 residues. In germline, CDR1 is MNHEY, CDR2 SVGAGI.

The count of this clone is one. The V call is TRBV10-2, the J call TRBJ1-4; D ambiguous. This CDR3 contains 14 residues. The V and J ends lost 7 bases and 8 bases respectively, with 17 bases between them. Germline CDR1 WSHSY, CDR2 SAAADI. The CDR3 bases are TGCGCCAGCACCACGGGCGCGGCGGGGGAAAAACTGTTTTTT. It translates to CASTTGAAGEKLFF.

V is TRBV7-6 and J is TRBJ2-2, with TRBD2 matching over 9 bases. Unmatched junction bases numbered 11, after V lost 0 bases and J lost 3 bases. Per the germline V gene, CDR1 is SGHVS and CDR2 is FNYEAQ. This CDR3 is 19 amino acids long. The CDR3 DNA sequence: TGTGCCAGCAGCTTAGCGCCTCCTAGCGGGGTAGGGGACACCGGGGAGCTGTTTTTT. This codes for CASSLAPPSGVGDTGELFF.

In nucleotides, the CDR3 is TGTGCCACCAGCAGAGATGACCTAGCGGGTAACTCTGGGGAGCTGTTTTTT. Translation: CATSRDDLAGNSGELFF. The V call is TRBV15, the J call TRBJ2-2; 8 bases agree with TRBD2. Germline V gene sequence: CDR1 LNHNV, CDR2 YYDKDF (reference sequence). Trimming cost V 0 bases and J 8 bases; bases outside gene matches: 11. CDR3 length equals 17 residues.

This chain uses TRBV3-1 (or the pseudogene TRBV3-2) with TRBJ2-1; 9 bases agree with TRBD2. Germline CDR1 is LGHDT and CDR2 is YNNKEL (reference sequence). V shed 3 bases, J shed 4 bases, and the junction held 4 bases outside the gene matches. This CDR3 region has 15 residues. The CDR3 protein is CASSHSLAGYNEQFF. In nucleotides, the CDR3 is TGTGCCAGCAGCCATAGCCTAGCGGGGTACAATGAGCAGTTCTTC.

The chain combines TRBV7-8 with TRBJ2-2, with TRBD2 identical over 15 bases. This CDR3 has 16 residues. V lost 5 bases, J lost 6 bases, and 4 bases stayed unmatched. Looked up from germline, CDR1 is SGHVS and CDR2 is FQNEAQ. Written as DNA, the CDR3 is TGTGCCAGCAGCAGGACTAGCGGGAGGGCCGCCGGGGAGCTGTTTTTT. This translates into CASSRTSGRAAGELFF.

The chain's CDR3 is CATSDRLAGVSTGELFF. The CDR3 DNA is TGTGCCACCAGTGATAGACTAGCGGGAGTCTCCACCGGGGAGCTGTTTTTT. The chain joins TRBV24-1 to TRBJ2-2; TRBD2 matches at 12 bases. Germline lookup yields CDR1 KGHDR and CDR2 SFDVKD. V lost 3 bases and J lost 4; bases outside the gene matches: 5. This CDR3 spans 17 amino acids.

This chain connects TRBV11-3 to TRBJ2-3, with 12 bases matching TRBD1. Looked up from germline, CDR1 is SGHNT and CDR2 is YENEEA. This CDR3 has 16 amino acids. V trimming: 1 base; J trimming: 6 bases; junction bases outside the gene matches: 5. The CDR3 loop is CASSLVGTGGLDTQYF. The CDR3 DNA reads TGTGCCAGCAGCTTAGTCGGGACAGGGGGCTTGGATACGCAGTATTTT.

The genes are TRBV27 and TRBJ1-5; 7 bases fit TRBD1. Germline V gene sequence: CDR1 MNHEY, CDR2 SMNVEV (reference sequence). The CDR3 is 14 amino acids. Losses at the gene ends were 6 bases for V and 6 bases for J; bases not matched to a gene: 8. The CDR3 DNA reads as TGTGCCAGCAGCCAACAGGGGCCCCCTCAGCCCCAGCATTTT. Translated: CASSQQGPPQPQHF.

The V gene is TRBV30, the J gene TRBJ1-1; D is perhaps TRBD1 (5 bases). Germline V gene sequence: CDR1 GTSNPN, CDR2 SVGIG (reference sequence). The germline V and J ends were trimmed by 0 bases and 4 bases, with 9 bases remaining between them. CDR3 length equals 13 residues. The CDR3 sequence: CAWSVVGGTEAFF. CDR3 bases: TGTGCCTGGAGTGTAGTCGGGGGCACTGAAGCTTTCTTT.

This sequence joins TRBV4-1 and TRBJ2-5; possibly TRBD2 for D (6 bases). The V and J ends lost 1 base and 3 bases respectively, with 9 bases between them. CDR1 and CDR2 from the germline V gene are MGHRA and YSYEKL. This CDR3 has 14 residues. The CDR3 sequence: CASSQGRAEETQYF. Written as DNA, the CDR3 is TGCGCCAGCAGCCAAGGGAGGGCAGAAGAGACCCAGTACTTC.

V gene TRBV27 combines with J gene TRBJ1-1; D is ambiguous. CDR1 and CDR2 (germline): MNHEY, SMNVEV (reference sequence). V was trimmed by 6 bases and J by 1 base, leaving 9 bases between them. The CDR3 runs to 13 residues. The CDR3 nucleotides read TGTGCCAGCAGCAGTCGGAGGAACACTGAAGCTTTCTTT. Its protein product is CASSSRRNTEAFF.

This clone was seen more than once but under ten times. CDR3: CSYETGIGYTF. CDR3 bases: TGCAGTTATGAGACAGGGATAGGCTACACCTTC. The chain is built from TRBV29-1 and TRBJ1-2, with 7 bases identical to TRBD1. This CDR3 has 11 amino acids. The germline CDR1 and CDR2 sequences are SQVTM and ANQGSEA.

This clone was observed a few times. The chain employs TRBV24-1 and TRBJ2-2; 7 bases match TRBD2. The germline gives CDR1 KGHDR, CDR2 SFDVKD. The CDR3 totals 16 residues. The V segment lost 3 bases and the J segment 5 bases; nucleotides outside the gene matches: 8. CDR3 in amino acids: CATSDHPGLGTGELFF. CDR3 DNA: TGTGCCACCAGTGATCACCCCGGACTAGGGACCGGGGAGCTGTTTTTT.

The chain is built from TRBV28 and TRBJ1-1, with TRBD1 matching over 8 bases. Trimming removed 6 bases from V and 12 bases from J; junction bases left unmatched: 9. CDR1 and CDR2 (germline): MDHEN, SYDVKM. This CDR3 is 12 amino acids long. Here the CDR3 DNA reads TGTGCCAGCAGCCGTAGGACAGGGAAAACTTTCTTT. It translates to CASSRRTGKTFF.

This chain uses TRBV6-2 or TRBV6-3 with TRBJ1-1; 7 nucleotides agree with TRBD1. With 5 bases clipped from V and 1 base from J, the junction kept 13 bases outside the gene matches. Per germline, CDR1 MNHEY and CDR2 SVGEGT. This CDR3 is built from 17 residues. The CDR3 here is CASSSPQGGIWNTEAFF. The CDR3 nucleotides read TGTGCCAGCAGTAGCCCTCAGGGGGGAATTTGGAACACTGAAGCTTTCTTT.

The rearrangement joins TRBV19 to TRBJ2-3, with TRBD2 matching 8 bases. J gave up 1 base and V 6 bases, and 6 bases lay outside the gene matches. Germline V gene data show CDR1 as LNHDA and CDR2 as SQIVND (reference sequence). This CDR3 is 15 amino acids long. The chain's CDR3 is CASRRAGGGTDTQYF. CDR3 DNA sequence: TGTGCCAGTAGAAGGGCCGGGGGGGGCACAGATACGCAGTATTTT.

V usage is TRBV12-5 and J usage is TRBJ2-3; no reliable D call. The CDR3 spans 13 residues. CDR1 is LGHNT, CDR2 FRNRAP, per germline. Trimming cost V 0 bases and J 8 bases, with 9 bases left between them. The CDR3 coding sequence is TGTGCTAGTGGTTTGGTATTCGGAGTTACGCAGTATTTT. Its translation is CASGLVFGVTQYF.

The chain carries TRBV19 and TRBJ1-1, with D possibly TRBD1 on 6 matching bases. CDR3 length: 13 residues. With 7 bases removed from V and 11 bases from J, the gap between germline ends came to 20 bases. Germline-derived CDR1 and CDR2 are LNHDA and SQIVND (reference sequence). CDR3 DNA sequence: TGTGCCAGTAACCAAAAACAGGGTTTGAGGGCTTTCTTT. Its protein product is CASNQKQGLRAFF.